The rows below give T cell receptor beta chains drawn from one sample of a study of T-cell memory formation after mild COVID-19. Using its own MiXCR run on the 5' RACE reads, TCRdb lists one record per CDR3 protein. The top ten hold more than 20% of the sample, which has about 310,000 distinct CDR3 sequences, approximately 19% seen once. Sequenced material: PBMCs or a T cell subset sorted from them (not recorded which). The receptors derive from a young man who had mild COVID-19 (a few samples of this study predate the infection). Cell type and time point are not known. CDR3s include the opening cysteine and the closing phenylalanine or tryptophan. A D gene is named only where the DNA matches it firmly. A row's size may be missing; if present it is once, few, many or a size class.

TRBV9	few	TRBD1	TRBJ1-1	TGTGCCAGCAGCGTATGGGCTCAGACAGGGGTAAACACTGAAGCTTTCTTT	CASSVWAQTGVNTEAFF
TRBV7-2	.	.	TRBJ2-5	TGTGCCAGCAGCCTCCGCTGGGAAGAGACCCAGTACTTC	CASSLRWEETQYF
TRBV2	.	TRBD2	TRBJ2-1	TGTGCCAGCAGTGGGGAACGGACTAGCGGGTATTACAATGAGCAGTTCTTC	CASSGERTSGYYNEQFF
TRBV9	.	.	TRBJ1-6	TGTGCCAGCAGCAGGAGGGGAGAGGGTAATTCACCCCTCCACTTT	CASSRRGEGNSPLHF
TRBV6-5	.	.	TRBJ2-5	TGTGCCAGCAGTTACTCGTACGGAGAGACCCAGTACTTC	CASSYSYGETQYF
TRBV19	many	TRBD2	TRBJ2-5	TGTGCCAGTAGTATCCGGAGCGGGGGGCCGTGGGAGACCCAGTACTTC	CASSIRSGGPWETQYF
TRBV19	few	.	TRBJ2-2	TGTGCCAGTAGTTTCCACACCGGGGAGCTGTTTTTT	CASSFHTGELFF
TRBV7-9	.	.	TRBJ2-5	TGTGCCAGCAGCCCTCTCGACAGCGTGGTTACATACTTC	CASSPLDSVVTYF
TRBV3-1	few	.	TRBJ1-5	TGTGCCAGCAGCCGATCAGGCCAGCCCCAGCATTTT	CASSRSGQPQHF
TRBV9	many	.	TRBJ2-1	TGTGCCAGCAGCGTAGGTGGGGCCGCCCTAAAAAGCTCCTACAATGAGCAGTTCTTC	CASSVGGAALKSSYNEQFF
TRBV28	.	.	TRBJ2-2	TGTGCCAGCAGCACTCCCCTGGGCGGGGGCCCTAACACCGGGGAGCTGTTTTTT	CASSTPLGGGPNTGELFF
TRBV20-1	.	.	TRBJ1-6	TGCAGTGCTAGTAAGGGGCTCAATAATTCACCCCTCCACTTT	CSASKGLNNSPLHF
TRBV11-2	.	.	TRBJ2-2	TGTGCCAGCAGCTTAGGCGGCAGGGGCGGCACCGGGGAGCTGTTTTTT	CASSLGGRGGTGELFF
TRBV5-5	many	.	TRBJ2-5	TGTGCCAGCAGCCAACAGGACCAAGAGACCCAGTACTTC	CASSQQDQETQYF
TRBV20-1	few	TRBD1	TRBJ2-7	TGCAGTGCCGCGCAGGGGGACGAGCAGTACTTC	CSAAQGDEQYF
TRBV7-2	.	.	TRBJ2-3	TGTGCCAGCAGCCGCCTAGGGGGGGCTGTCACAGATACGCAGTATTTT	CASSRLGGAVTDTQYF
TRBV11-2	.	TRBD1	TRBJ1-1	TGTGCCAGCAGCGAAGGGGGCTGGACTGAAGCTTTCTTT	CASSEGGWTEAFF
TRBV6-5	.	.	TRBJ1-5	TGTGCCAGCAGTTACTCGATCCAGGGGCCCCAGCATTTT	CASSYSIQGPQHF
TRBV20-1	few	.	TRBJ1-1	TGCAGTGCTAGTCAGGGCGAGTGGGCTTTCTTT	CSASQGEWAFF